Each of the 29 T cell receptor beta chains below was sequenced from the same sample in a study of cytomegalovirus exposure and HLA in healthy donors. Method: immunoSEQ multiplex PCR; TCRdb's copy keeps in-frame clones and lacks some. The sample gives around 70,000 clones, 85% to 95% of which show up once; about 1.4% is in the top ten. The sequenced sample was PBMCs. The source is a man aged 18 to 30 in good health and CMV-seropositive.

CDR3: CASSLNGGRNEKLFF. The CDR3 DNA reads as TGTGCCAGCAGCTTGAACGGGGGGCGAAATGAAAAACTGTTTTTT. This chain connects TRBV5-4 to TRBJ1-4; D is possibly TRBD1 (6 bases). The ends were cut back, 1 base at V and 5 bases at J, with 12 bases in the middle. In germline, CDR1 is SGHNT, CDR2 YYREEE (reference sequence). The CDR3 runs to 15 residues.

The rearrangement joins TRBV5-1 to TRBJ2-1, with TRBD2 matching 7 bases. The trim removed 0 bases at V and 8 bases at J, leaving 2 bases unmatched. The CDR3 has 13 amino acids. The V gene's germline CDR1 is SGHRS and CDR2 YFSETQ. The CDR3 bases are TGCGCCAGCAGCTTGGGACTAGCCTATGAGCAGTTCTTC. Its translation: CASSLGLAYEQFF.

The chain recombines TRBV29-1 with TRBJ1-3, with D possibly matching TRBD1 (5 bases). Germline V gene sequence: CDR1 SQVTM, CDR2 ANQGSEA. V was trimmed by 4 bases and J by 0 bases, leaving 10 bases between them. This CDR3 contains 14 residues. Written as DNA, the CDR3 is TGCAGCGTTGGTGGGGCTAGCTCTGGAAACACCATATATTTT. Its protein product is CSVGGASSGNTIYF.

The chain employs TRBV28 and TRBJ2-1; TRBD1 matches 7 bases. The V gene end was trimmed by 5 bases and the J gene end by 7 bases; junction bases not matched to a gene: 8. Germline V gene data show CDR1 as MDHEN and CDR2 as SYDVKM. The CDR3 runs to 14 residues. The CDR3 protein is CASSRGQDPNEQFF. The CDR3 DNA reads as TGTGCCAGCAGTCGCGGACAGGATCCGAATGAGCAGTTCTTC.

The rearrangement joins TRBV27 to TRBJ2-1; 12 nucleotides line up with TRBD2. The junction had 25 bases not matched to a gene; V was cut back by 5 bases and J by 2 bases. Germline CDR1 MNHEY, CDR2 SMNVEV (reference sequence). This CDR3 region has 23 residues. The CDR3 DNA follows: TGTGCCAGCAGTGCCGCCCTTTTGACTAGCGGGAGATACTTTGGGTTTACCTACAATGAGCAGTTCTTC. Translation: CASSAALLTSGRYFGFTYNEQFF.

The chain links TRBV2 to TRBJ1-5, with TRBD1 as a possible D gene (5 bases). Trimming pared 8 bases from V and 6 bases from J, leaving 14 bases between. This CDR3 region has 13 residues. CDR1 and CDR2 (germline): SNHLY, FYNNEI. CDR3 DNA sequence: TGTGCCAGCGGGGGGGAGCTGCCTCAGCCCCAGCATTTT. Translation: CASGGELPQPQHF.

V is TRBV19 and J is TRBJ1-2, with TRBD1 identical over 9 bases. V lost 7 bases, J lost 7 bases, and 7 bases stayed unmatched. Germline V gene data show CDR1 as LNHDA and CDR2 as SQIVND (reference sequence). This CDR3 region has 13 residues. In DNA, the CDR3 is TGTGCCAGTACCGCGACAGGGGGTATTGGCTACACCTTC. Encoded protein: CASTATGGIGYTF.

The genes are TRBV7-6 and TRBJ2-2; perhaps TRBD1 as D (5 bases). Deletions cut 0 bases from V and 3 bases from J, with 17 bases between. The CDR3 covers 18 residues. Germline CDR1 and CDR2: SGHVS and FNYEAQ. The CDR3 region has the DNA TGTGCCAGCAGCTTAGCGTCTAGGGGTAGTTCGCACACCGGGGAGCTGTTTTTT. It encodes CASSLASRGSSHTGELFF.

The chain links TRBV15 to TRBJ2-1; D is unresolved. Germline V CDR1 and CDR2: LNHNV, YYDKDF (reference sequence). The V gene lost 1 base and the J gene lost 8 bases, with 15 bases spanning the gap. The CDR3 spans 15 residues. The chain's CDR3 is CATSRGIIEQDEQFF. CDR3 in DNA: TGTGCCACCAGCAGAGGGATCATCGAGCAGGATGAGCAGTTCTTC.

CDR3 in amino acids: CASSLAGGTAREQYF. The CDR3 DNA follows: TGTGCCAGCAGCTTAGCAGGGGGCACGGCGCGAGAGCAGTACTTC. The chain uses TRBV11-2 and TRBJ2-7; 8 positions agree with TRBD1. Germline CDR1 reads SGHAT; CDR2 reads FQNNGV. V shed 1 base and J 7 bases; nucleotides not matched to a gene: 9. The CDR3 sequence is 15 residues long.

CDR3 coding DNA: TGTGCCAGCAGCGGTGGGGACAGGGGAGAGACCCAGTACTTC. Its protein product is CASSGGDRGETQYF. This chain joins TRBV6-1 and TRBJ2-5, with 10 bases that match TRBD1. The trim removed 6 bases at V and 4 bases at J, leaving 5 bases unmatched. Per the germline V gene, CDR1 is MNHNS and CDR2 is SASEGT. The CDR3 length is 14 residues.

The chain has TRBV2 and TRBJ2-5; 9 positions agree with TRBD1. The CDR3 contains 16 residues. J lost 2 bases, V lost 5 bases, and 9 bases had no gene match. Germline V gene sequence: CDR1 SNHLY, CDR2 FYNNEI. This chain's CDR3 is CASSPEGQGRQETQYF. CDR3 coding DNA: TGTGCCAGCAGTCCTGAAGGACAGGGGCGACAAGAGACCCAGTACTTC.

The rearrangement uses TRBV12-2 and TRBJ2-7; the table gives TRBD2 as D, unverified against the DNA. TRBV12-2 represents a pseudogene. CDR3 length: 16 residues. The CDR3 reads CASRLEGTGGPNEQYF. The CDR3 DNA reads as TGTGCAAGTCGCTTAGAAGGAACCGGGGGGCCTAACGAGCAGTACTTC.

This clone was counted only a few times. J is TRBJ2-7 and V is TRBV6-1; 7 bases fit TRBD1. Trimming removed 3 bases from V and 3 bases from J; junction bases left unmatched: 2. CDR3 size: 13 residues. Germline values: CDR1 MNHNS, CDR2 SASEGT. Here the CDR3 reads CASSETGLYEQYF. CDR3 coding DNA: TGTGCCAGCAGTGAGACAGGGCTCTACGAGCAGTACTTC.

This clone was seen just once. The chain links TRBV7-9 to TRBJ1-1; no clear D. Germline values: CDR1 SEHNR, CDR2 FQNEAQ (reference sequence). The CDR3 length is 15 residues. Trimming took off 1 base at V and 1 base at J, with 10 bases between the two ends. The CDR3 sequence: CASSLDHRANTEAFF. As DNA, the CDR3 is TGTGCCAGCAGCTTAGACCACAGAGCGAACACTGAAGCTTTCTTT.

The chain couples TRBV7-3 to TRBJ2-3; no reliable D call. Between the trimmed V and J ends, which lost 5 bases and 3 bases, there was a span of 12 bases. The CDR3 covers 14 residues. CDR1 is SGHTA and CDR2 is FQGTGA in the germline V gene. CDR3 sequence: CASSPRASTDTQYF. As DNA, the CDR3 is TGTGCCAGCAGCCCCCGAGCGTCTACAGATACGCAGTATTTT.

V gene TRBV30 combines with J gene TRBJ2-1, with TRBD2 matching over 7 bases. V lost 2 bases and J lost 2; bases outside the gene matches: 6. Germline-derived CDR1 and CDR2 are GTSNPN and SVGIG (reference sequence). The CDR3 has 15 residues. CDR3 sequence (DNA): TGTGCCTGGAGTACACGCGGGGGTACCTACAATGAGCAGTTCTTC. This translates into CAWSTRGGTYNEQFF.

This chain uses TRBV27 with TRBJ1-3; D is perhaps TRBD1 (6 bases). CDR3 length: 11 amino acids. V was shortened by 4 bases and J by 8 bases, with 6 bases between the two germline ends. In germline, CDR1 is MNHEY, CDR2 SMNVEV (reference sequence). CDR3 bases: TGTGCCAGCAGTTCAGGGGACACCATATATTTT. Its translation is CASSSGDTIYF.

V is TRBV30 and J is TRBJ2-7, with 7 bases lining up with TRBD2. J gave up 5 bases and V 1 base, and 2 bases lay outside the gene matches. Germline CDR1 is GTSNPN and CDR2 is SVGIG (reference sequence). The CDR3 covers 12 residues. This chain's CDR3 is CAWSERDHEQYF. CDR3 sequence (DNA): TGTGCCTGGAGTGAGCGGGACCACGAGCAGTACTTC.

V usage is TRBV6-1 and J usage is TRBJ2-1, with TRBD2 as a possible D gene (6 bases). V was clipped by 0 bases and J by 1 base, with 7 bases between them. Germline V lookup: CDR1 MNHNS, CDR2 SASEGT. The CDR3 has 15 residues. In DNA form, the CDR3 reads TGTGCCAGCAGTGAAGCTAGCGGTTCCTACAATGAGCAGTTCTTC. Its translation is CASSEASGSYNEQFF.

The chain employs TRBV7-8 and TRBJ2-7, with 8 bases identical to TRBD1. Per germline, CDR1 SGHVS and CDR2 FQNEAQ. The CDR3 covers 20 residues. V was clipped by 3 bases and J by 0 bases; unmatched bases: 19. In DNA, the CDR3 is TGTGCCAGCAGCTTCATGGGGGACAGGAAAAGGATCGGCGTCTCCTACGAGCAGTACTTC. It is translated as CASSFMGDRKRIGVSYEQYF.

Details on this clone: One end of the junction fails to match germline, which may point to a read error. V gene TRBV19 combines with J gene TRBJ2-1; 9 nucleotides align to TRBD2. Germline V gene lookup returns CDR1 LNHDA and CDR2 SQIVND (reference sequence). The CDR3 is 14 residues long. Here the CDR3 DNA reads TGTGCCAGTAGTTCGTCTCTGGGAGCGGGAGGCATGATCTTC. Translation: CASSSSLGAGGMIF.

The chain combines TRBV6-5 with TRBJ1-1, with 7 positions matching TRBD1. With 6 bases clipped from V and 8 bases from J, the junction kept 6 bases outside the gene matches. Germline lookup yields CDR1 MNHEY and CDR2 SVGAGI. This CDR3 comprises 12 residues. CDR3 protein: CASSRTGDEAFF. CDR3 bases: TGTGCCAGCAGCCGGACAGGAGACGAAGCTTTCTTT.

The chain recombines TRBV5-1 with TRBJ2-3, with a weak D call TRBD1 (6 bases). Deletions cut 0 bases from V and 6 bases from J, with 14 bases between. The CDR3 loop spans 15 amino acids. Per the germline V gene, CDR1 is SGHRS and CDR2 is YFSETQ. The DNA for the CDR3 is TGCGCCAGCAGCTTGGCCAACAGGGTAGGCGATACGCAGTATTTT. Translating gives CASSLANRVGDTQYF.

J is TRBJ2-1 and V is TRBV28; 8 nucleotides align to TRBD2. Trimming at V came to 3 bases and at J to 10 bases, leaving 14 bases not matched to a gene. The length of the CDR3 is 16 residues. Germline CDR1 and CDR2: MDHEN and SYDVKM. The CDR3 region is CASSFWAGGQSLEQFF. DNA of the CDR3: TGTGCCAGCAGTTTTTGGGCGGGAGGCCAGTCGTTGGAGCAGTTCTTC. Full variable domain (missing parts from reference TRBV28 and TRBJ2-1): DVKVTQSSRYLVKRTGEKVFLECVQDMDHENMFWYRQDPGLGLRLIYFSYDVKMKEKGDIPEGYSVSREKKERFSLILESASTNQTSMYLCASSFWAGGQSLEQFFGPGTRLTVL.

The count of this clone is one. The CDR3 region is CASSLGQGSQETQYF. The CDR3 DNA follows: TGTGCCAGCAGCTTAGGGCAGGGTTCCCAAGAGACCCAGTACTTC. V gene TRBV7-9 combines with J gene TRBJ2-5, with TRBD1 as a possible D gene (5 bases). The CDR3 loop spans 15 amino acids. V was trimmed by 1 base and J by 1 base, leaving 10 bases between them. Germline assignment: CDR1 SEHNR and CDR2 FQNEAQ (reference sequence).

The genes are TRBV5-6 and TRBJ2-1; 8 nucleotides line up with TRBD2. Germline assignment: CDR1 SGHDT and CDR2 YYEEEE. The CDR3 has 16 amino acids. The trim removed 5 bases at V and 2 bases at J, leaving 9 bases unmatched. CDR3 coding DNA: TGTGCCAGCAGTTTACTCGGGACTAGTACCTACAATGAGCAGTTCTTC. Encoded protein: CASSLLGTSTYNEQFF.

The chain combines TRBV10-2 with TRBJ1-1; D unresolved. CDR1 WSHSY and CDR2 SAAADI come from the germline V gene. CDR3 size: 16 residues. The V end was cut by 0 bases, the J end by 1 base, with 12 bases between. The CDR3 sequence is CASSESVRRRNTEAFF. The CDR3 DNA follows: TGCGCCAGCAGTGAGTCGGTTAGGAGGAGGAACACTGAAGCTTTCTTT.

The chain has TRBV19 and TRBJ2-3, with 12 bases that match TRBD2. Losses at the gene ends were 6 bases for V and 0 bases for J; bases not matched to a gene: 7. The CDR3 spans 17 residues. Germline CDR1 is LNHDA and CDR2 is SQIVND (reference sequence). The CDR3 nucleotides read TGTGCCAGTAGACTACCGGGACTAGCGGGCAGCACAGATACGCAGTATTTT. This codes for CASRLPGLAGSTDTQYF.